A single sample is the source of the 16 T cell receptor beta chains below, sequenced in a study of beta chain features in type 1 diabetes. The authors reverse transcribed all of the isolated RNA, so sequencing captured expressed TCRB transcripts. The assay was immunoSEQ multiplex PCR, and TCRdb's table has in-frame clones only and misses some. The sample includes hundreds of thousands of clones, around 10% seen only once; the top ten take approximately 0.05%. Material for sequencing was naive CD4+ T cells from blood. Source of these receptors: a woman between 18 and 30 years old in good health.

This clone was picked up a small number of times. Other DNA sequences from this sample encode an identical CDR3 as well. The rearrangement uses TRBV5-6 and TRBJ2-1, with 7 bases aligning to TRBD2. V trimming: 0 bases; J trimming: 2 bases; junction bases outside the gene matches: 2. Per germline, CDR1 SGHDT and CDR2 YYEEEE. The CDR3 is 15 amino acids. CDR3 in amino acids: CASSLVLAAYNEQFF. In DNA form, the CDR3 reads TGTGCCAGCAGCTTGGTTCTAGCGGCCTACAATGAGCAGTTCTTC.

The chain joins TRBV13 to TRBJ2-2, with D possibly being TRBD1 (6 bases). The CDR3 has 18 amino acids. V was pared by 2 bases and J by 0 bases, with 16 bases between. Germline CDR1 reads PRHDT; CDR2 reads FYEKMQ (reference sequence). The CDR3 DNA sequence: TGTGCCAGCAGCTTAAGGGGGTTCGGGGCCGCGAACACCGGGGAGCTGTTTTTT. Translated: CASSLRGFGAANTGELFF.

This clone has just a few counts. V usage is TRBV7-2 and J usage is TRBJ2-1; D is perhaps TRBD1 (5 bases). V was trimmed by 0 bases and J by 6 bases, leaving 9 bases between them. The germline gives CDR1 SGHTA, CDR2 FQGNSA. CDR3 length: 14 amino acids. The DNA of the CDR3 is TGTGCCAGCAGCTTAGCGACAGAAACCAATGAGCAGTTCTTC. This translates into CASSLATETNEQFF. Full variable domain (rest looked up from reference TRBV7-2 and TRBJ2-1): GAGVSQSPSNKVTEKGKDVELRCDPISGHTALYWYRQSLGQGLEFLIYFQGNSAPDKSGLPSDRFSAERTGGSVSTLTIQRTQQEDSAVYLCASSLATETNEQFFGPGTRLTVL.

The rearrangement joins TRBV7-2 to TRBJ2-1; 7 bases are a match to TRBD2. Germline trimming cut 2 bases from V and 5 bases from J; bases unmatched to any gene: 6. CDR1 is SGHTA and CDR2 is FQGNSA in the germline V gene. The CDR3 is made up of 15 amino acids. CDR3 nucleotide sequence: TGTGCCAGCAGCTTACGCGGACGGGGGGACAATGAGCAGTTCTTC. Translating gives CASSLRGRGDNEQFF.

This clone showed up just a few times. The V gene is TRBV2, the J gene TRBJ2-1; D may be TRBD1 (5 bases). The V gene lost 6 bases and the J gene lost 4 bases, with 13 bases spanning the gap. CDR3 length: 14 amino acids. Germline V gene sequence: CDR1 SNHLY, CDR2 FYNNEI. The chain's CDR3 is CASRNLQGYNEQFF. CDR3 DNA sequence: TGTGCCAGCAGGAACCTCCAGGGATACAATGAGCAGTTCTTC. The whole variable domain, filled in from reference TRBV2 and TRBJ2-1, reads EPEVTQTPSHQVTQMGQEVILRCVPISNHLYFYWYRQILGQKVEFLVSFYNNEISEKSEIFDDQFSVERPDGSNFTLKIRSTKLEDSAMYFCASRNLQGYNEQFFGPGTRLTVL.

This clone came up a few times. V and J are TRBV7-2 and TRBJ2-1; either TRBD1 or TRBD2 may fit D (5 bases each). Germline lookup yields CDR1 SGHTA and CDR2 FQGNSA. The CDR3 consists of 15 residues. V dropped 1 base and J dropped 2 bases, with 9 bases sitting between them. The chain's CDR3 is CASSLVRGPYNEQFF. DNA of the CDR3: TGTGCCAGCAGCTTAGTTAGGGGACCCTACAATGAGCAGTTCTTC.

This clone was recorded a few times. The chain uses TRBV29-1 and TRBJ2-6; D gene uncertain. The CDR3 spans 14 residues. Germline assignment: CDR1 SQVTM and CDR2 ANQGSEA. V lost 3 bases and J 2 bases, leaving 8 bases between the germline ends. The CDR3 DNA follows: TGCAGCGTTGACTACATAACTGGGGCCAACGTCCTGACTTTC. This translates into CSVDYITGANVLTF.

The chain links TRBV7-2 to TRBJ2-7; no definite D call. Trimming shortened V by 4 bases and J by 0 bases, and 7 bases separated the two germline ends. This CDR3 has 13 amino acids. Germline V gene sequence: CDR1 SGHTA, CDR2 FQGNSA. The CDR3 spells CASSSTLSYEQYF. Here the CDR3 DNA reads TGTGCCAGCAGCTCCACCCTCTCCTACGAGCAGTACTTC.

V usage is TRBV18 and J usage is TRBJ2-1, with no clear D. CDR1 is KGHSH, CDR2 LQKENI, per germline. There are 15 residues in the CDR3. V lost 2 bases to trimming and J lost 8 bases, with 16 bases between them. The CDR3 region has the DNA TGTGCCAGCTCACCAGTGGGTCTGAAAAGAGATGAGCAGTTCTTC. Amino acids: CASSPVGLKRDEQFF.

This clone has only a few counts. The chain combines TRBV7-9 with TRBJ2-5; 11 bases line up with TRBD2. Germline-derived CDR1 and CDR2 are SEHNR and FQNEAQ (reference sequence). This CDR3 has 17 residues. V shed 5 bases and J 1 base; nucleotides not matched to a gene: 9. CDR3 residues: CASSPYTSGGFQETQYF. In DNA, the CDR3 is TGTGCCAGCAGCCCCTATACTAGCGGGGGATTCCAAGAGACCCAGTACTTC.

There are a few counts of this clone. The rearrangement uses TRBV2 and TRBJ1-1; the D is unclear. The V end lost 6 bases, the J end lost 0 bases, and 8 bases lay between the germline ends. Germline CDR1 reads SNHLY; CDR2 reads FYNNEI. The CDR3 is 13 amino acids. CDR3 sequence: CASRRAMNTEAFF. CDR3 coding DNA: TGTGCCAGCAGAAGGGCTATGAACACTGAAGCTTTCTTT.

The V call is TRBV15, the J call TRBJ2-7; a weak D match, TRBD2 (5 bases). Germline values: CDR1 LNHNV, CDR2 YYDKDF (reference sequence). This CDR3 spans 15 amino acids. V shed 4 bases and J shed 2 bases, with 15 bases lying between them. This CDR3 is CATSTTRRHTYEQYF. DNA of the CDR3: TGTGCCACCAGCACTACCCGGAGGCATACCTACGAGCAGTACTTC.

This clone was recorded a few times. The CDR3 loop reads CASSLVGQVSGANVLTF. In DNA form, the CDR3 reads TGTGCCAGCAGTTTGGTGGGCCAGGTCTCTGGGGCCAACGTCCTGACTTTC. The chain has TRBV7-9 and TRBJ2-6; D is undetermined. Germline-derived CDR1 and CDR2 are SEHNR and FQNEAQ (reference sequence). There are 17 residues in the CDR3. V dropped 6 bases and J dropped 0 bases, with 15 bases sitting between them.

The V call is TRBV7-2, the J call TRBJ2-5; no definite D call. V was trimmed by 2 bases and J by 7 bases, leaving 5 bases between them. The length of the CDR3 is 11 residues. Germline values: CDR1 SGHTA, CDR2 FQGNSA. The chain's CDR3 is CASSLRRTQYF. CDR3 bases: TGTGCCAGCAGCTTACGTCGGACCCAGTACTTC.

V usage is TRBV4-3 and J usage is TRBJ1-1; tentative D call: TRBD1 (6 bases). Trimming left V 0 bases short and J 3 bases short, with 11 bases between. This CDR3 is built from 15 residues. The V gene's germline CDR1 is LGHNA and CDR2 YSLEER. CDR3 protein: CASSQDTGTDTEAFF. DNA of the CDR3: TGCGCCAGCAGCCAAGATACAGGGACGGACACTGAAGCTTTCTTT.

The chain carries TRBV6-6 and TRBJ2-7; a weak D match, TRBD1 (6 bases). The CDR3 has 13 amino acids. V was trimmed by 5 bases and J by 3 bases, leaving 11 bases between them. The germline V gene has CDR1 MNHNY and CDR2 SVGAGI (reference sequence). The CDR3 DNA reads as TGTGCCAGCAGTCGACAGGCCCACTACGAGCAGTACGTC. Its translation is CASSRQAHYEQYV.